Listed here are 22 T cell receptor beta chains from one sample, sequenced in a study of cytomegalovirus exposure and HLA in healthy donors. TCRdb's table, derived via immunoSEQ multiplex PCR, lists solely in-frame clones and lacks some. The sample includes 95,000 to 150,000 clones, about nine tenths seen only once; the top ten take 2% to 2.5%. Specimen: PBMCs. The source is a woman between 18 and 29 years old in good health and CMV-seronegative.

The chain links TRBV5-1 to TRBJ1-5, with D possibly matching TRBD1 (5 bases). CDR1 and CDR2 from the germline V gene are SGHRS and YFSETQ. CDR3 length: 13 residues. Trimming took off 5 bases at V and 4 bases at J, with 10 bases between the two ends. CDR3 sequence: CASSTGQNQPQHF. CDR3 DNA sequence: TGCGCCAGCAGTACAGGTCAGAATCAGCCCCAGCATTTT.

V usage is TRBV6-6 and J usage is TRBJ2-7; 11 nucleotides match TRBD2. J lost 3 bases, V lost 5 bases, and 3 bases had no gene match. Germline V gene lookup returns CDR1 MNHNY and CDR2 SVGAGI (reference sequence). The CDR3 length is 14 residues. The CDR3: CASSKTSGIYEQYF. For the CDR3, the DNA is TGTGCCAGCAGTAAGACTAGCGGGATCTACGAGCAGTACTTC.

In this sample, this clone turned up a few times. This chain links TRBV7-9 with TRBJ1-2, with 9 bases fitting TRBD1. Germline V lookup: CDR1 SEHNR, CDR2 FQNEAQ (reference sequence). The V and J ends lost 5 bases and 8 bases, in that order; junction bases with no gene match: 15. The CDR3 runs 16 residues. The CDR3 bases are TGTGCCAGCAGCACTACCGGGACAGGGTTCTCGGGCGGCTACACCTTC. Residues: CASSTTGTGFSGGYTF.

The chain's CDR3 is CASTSGTGDNQPQHF. DNA of the CDR3: TGTGCCAGCACCTCCGGGACAGGGGACAATCAGCCCCAGCATTTT. The rearrangement links TRBV28 to TRBJ1-5; 10 nucleotides match TRBD1. Germline V CDR1 and CDR2: MDHEN, SYDVKM. J was trimmed by 3 bases and V by 7 bases; bases with no gene match: 6. The CDR3 sequence is 15 residues long.

This clone has just one count. V is TRBV30 and J is TRBJ1-1; D is undetermined. This CDR3 is 12 amino acids long. Germline CDR1 GTSNPN, CDR2 SVGIG (reference sequence). Trimming removed 4 bases from V and 1 base from J, with 7 bases in between. This CDR3 is CAWNPGNTEAFF. The CDR3 region has the DNA TGTGCCTGGAACCCGGGGAACACTGAAGCTTTCTTT.

The chain links TRBV4-1 to TRBJ1-2; 7 bases are shared with TRBD1. This CDR3 has 13 residues. The V segment lost 4 bases and the J segment 4 bases; nucleotides outside the gene matches: 3. The germline CDR1 and CDR2 sequences are MGHRA and YSYEKL. The CDR3 DNA sequence: TGCGCCAGCAGCCCGGGACAGCCCTATGGCTACACCTTC. Its protein is CASSPGQPYGYTF.

The V and J genes are TRBV28 and TRBJ1-5; 9 bases are shared with TRBD1. The junction had 10 bases not matched to a gene; V was cut back by 10 bases and J by 3 bases. Germline V gene lookup returns CDR1 MDHEN and CDR2 SYDVKM. CDR3 length: 15 amino acids. The CDR3 region has the DNA TGTGCCATCAAGGGGCGGACAGGGGTCAATCAGCCCCAGCATTTT. Residues: CAIKGRTGVNQPQHF.

The rearrangement joins TRBV14 to TRBJ2-7, with D possibly being TRBD1 (6 bases). The ends were cut back, 2 bases at V and 2 bases at J, with 13 bases in the middle. Per germline, CDR1 SGHDN and CDR2 FVKESK. The CDR3 totals 15 residues. The CDR3 nucleotides read TGTGCCAGCAGCCAAATGGTACAGGGCACCTACGAGCAGTACTTC. This translates into CASSQMVQGTYEQYF.

The V gene is TRBV6-5, the J gene TRBJ2-4, with TRBD2 as a possible D gene (6 bases). The CDR3 extends over 15 amino acids. V was pared by 5 bases and J by 4 bases, with 15 bases between. Germline V gene lookup returns CDR1 MNHEY and CDR2 SVGAGI. The CDR3 DNA follows: TGTGCCAGCAGTCCTGCTTTGGGGGGTAAAAACATTCAGTACTTC. Translated, it gives CASSPALGGKNIQYF.

This rearrangement joins TRBV29-1 to TRBJ2-2; TRBD2 agrees at 13 bases. This CDR3 is built from 16 residues. V gave up 7 bases and J gave up 6 bases; unmatched junction bases: 11. Looked up from germline, CDR1 is SQVTM and CDR2 is ANQGSEA. The CDR3 is CSANGLAGVNAGELFF. DNA for the CDR3: TGCAGCGCAAACGGACTAGCGGGAGTTAACGCCGGGGAGCTGTTTTTT.

This clone was seen a single time. V is TRBV2 and J is TRBJ2-5; D not certain. V shed 2 bases and J shed 3 bases, with 7 bases lying between them. CDR1 SNHLY and CDR2 FYNNEI come from the germline V gene. CDR3 length equals 13 residues. The CDR3 nucleotides are TGTGCCAGCAGTGAATATCGAGAAGAGACCCAGTACTTC. This sequence encodes CASSEYREETQYF. Full variable domain (rest looked up from reference TRBV2 and TRBJ2-5): EPEVTQTPSHQVTQMGQEVILRCVPISNHLYFYWYRQILGQKVEFLVSFYNNEISEKSEIFDDQFSVERPDGSNFTLKIRSTKLEDSAMYFCASSEYREETQYFGPGTRLLVL.

A single count supports this clone. An end of the junction does not agree with germline; a read error may underlie this. This sequence joins TRBV25-1 and TRBJ2-7; D might be TRBD1 (5 bases). The CDR3 sequence is 12 residues long. Looked up from germline, CDR1 is MGHDK and CDR2 is SYGVNS. CDR3 sequence reads: CASTQDLYEQYF. As DNA, the CDR3 is TGCGCTTCCACACAGGATCTATACGAGCAGTACTTC.

On this clone: This CDR3 is also generated by other DNA sequences in the sample. The chain employs TRBV7-9 and TRBJ1-1; D is unclear. Germline CDR1 reads SEHNR; CDR2 reads FQNEAQ (reference sequence). This CDR3 is 13 amino acids long. V gave up 5 bases and J gave up 0 bases, with 7 bases separating them. CDR3 nucleotides: TGTGCCAGCAGCCTAGACATGAACACTGAAGCTTTCTTT. It yields the protein CASSLDMNTEAFF.

This chain connects TRBV5-4 to TRBJ1-1, with D hard to call. The CDR3 covers 15 residues. Germline V gene sequence: CDR1 SGHNT, CDR2 YYREEE (reference sequence). The ends were cut back, 4 bases at V and 4 bases at J, with 17 bases in the middle. This CDR3 reads CASSPVVGRSTEAFF. The CDR3, as DNA: TGTGCCAGCAGCCCCGTGGTCGGTCGGAGCACTGAAGCTTTCTTT.

The V call is TRBV6-1, the J call TRBJ2-1; the match to TRBD2 covers 7 bases. The CDR3 runs 16 residues. Trimming at V came to 2 bases and at J to 6 bases, leaving 10 bases not matched to a gene. Germline V gene sequence: CDR1 MNHNS, CDR2 SASEGT. The CDR3 here is CASSEWTSGAGNEQFF. The DNA of the CDR3 is TGTGCCAGCAGTGAATGGACTAGTGGGGCCGGCAATGAGCAGTTCTTC.

This clone was seen just once. V and J are TRBV7-6 and TRBJ2-6; TRBD1 aligns across 8 bases. The CDR3 runs 20 residues. Germline assignment: CDR1 SGHVS and CDR2 FNYEAQ. Unmatched junction bases numbered 11, after V lost 1 base and J lost 0 bases. CDR3: CASSLELAGQAFSGANVLTF. CDR3 sequence (DNA): TGTGCCAGCAGCTTAGAGCTTGCGGGACAGGCCTTCTCTGGGGCCAACGTCCTGACTTTC.

The rearrangement links TRBV18 to TRBJ1-2; 8 bases fit TRBD1. With V trimmed by 0 bases and J by 3 bases, 9 bases remained unmatched. Germline assignment: CDR1 KGHSH and CDR2 LQKENI. The CDR3 runs 17 residues. The CDR3: CASSPPGGRGRDYGYTF. In nucleotides, the CDR3 is TGTGCCAGCTCACCACCAGGTGGCAGGGGGCGCGACTATGGCTACACCTTC.

The chain is built from TRBV18 and TRBJ1-1, with 9 positions matching TRBD1. The V and J ends lost 3 bases and 3 bases, in that order; junction bases with no gene match: 20. Germline V gives CDR1 KGHSH, CDR2 LQKENI. The CDR3 contains 20 residues. The CDR3 DNA reads TGTGCCAGCTCACCCTTCCCATACAGGGGGCGGCGATGGGAATACACTGAAGCTTTCTTT. Translated, it gives CASSPFPYRGRRWEYTEAFF. Combining the CDR3 with reference TRBV18 and TRBJ1-1 gives the whole variable domain NAGVMQNPRHLVRRRGQEARLRCSPMKGHSHVYWYRQLPEEGLKFMVYLQKENIIDESGMPKERFSAEFPKEGPSILRIQQVVRGDSAAYFCASSPFPYRGRRWEYTEAFFGQGTRLTVV.

The V and J genes are TRBV6-4 and TRBJ2-3, with D hard to call. V lost 2 bases, J lost 0 bases, and 15 bases lay in between. CDR3 length: 17 amino acids. CDR1 MRHNA and CDR2 SNTAGT come from the germline V gene. The CDR3 nucleotides read TGTGCCAGCAGTGACCTACATGTTGGCGGTAGCACAGATACGCAGTATTTT. Its protein product is CASSDLHVGGSTDTQYF.

The genes are TRBV6-1 and TRBJ1-2; 10 nucleotides line up with TRBD1. V trimming: 8 bases; J trimming: 5 bases; junction bases outside the gene matches: 8. The germline V gene encodes CDR1 MNHNS and CDR2 SASEGT. This CDR3 comprises 14 residues. CDR3 bases: TGTGCCAGCCAGGGACAGGGGAGTGAGTATGGCTACACCTTC. It translates to CASQGQGSEYGYTF.

This clone showed up just a few times. V usage is TRBV7-9 and J usage is TRBJ2-7, with unresolved D. The CDR3 totals 12 residues. CDR1 SEHNR and CDR2 FQNEAQ come from the germline V gene (reference sequence). Deletions cut 5 bases from V and 2 bases from J, with 7 bases between. The CDR3 region is CASSSPTYEQYF. CDR3 nucleotides: TGTGCCAGCAGCAGCCCAACCTACGAGCAGTACTTC.

This chain joins TRBV14 and TRBJ1-3; D is unclear. V lost 6 bases and J 0 bases, leaving 9 bases between the germline ends. This CDR3 has 14 residues. Germline lookup yields CDR1 SGHDN and CDR2 FVKESK. The CDR3 DNA follows: TGTGCCAGCAGGGAAGGAGGCTCTGGAAACACCATATATTTT. Translating gives CASREGGSGNTIYF.